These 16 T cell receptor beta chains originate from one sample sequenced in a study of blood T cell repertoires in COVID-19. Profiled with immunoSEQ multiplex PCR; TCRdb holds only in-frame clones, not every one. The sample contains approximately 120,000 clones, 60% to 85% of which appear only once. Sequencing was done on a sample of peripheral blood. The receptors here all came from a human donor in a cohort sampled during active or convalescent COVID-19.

This chain's CDR3 is CASSFRGGEQYF. Written as DNA, the CDR3 is TGTGCCAGCAGTTTTCGGGGAGGGGAGCAGTACTTC. The chain has TRBV27 and TRBJ2-7, with 7 bases aligning to TRBD2. The CDR3 length is 12 residues. V shed 3 bases and J 7 bases; nucleotides not matched to a gene: 3. Germline V lookup: CDR1 MNHEY, CDR2 SMNVEV (reference sequence).

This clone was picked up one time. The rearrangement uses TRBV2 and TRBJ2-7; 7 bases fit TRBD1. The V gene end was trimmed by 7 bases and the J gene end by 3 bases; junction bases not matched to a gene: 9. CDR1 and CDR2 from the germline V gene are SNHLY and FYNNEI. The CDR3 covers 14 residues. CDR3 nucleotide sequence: TGTGCCAGCACCACACTACGGGACAGCTACGAGCAGTACTTC. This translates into CASTTLRDSYEQYF.

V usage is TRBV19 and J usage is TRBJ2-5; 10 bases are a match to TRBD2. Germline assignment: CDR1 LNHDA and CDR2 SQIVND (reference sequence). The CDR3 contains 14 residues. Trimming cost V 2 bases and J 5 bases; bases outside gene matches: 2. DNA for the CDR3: TGTGCCAGTAGTATAAGAGCGGGAGGGGAGACCCAGTACTTC. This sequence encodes CASSIRAGGETQYF.

This CDR3 reads CASSPASGQGVGTQYF. The CDR3 DNA reads TGTGCCAGCAGCCCTGCCTCAGGACAGGGGGTTGGTACGCAGTATTTT. This chain joins TRBV7-2 and TRBJ2-3, with 10 positions matching TRBD1. CDR1 and CDR2 (germline): SGHTA, FQGNSA. The length of the CDR3 is 16 residues. J gave up 8 bases and V 5 bases, and 13 bases lay outside the gene matches. Full variable domain (outside the CDR3, taken from reference TRBV7-2 and TRBJ2-3): GAGVSQSPSNKVTEKGKDVELRCDPISGHTALYWYRQSLGQGLEFLIYFQGNSAPDKSGLPSDRFSAERTGGSVSTLTIQRTQQEDSAVYLCASSPASGQGVGTQYFGPGTRLTVL.

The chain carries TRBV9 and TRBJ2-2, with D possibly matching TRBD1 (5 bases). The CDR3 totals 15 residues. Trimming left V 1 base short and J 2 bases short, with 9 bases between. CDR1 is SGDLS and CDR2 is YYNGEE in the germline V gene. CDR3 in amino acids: CASSVLQVNTGELFF. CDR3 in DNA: TGTGCCAGCAGCGTACTACAGGTTAACACCGGGGAGCTGTTTTTT.

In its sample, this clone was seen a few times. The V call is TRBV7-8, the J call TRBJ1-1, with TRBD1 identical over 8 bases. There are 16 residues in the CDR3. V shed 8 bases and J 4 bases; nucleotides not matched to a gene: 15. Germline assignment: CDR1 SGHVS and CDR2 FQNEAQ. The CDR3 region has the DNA TGTGCCAGCCGGTTGAGGGCAGGGGGCAGGGGCACTGAAGCTTTCTTT. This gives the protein CASRLRAGGRGTEAFF. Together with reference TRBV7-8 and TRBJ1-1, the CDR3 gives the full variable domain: GAGVSQSPRYKVAKRGQDVALRCDPISGHVSLFWYQQALGQGPEFLTYFQNEAQLDKSGLPSDRFFAERPEGSVSTLKIQRTQQEDSAVYLCASRLRAGGRGTEAFFGQGTRLTVV.

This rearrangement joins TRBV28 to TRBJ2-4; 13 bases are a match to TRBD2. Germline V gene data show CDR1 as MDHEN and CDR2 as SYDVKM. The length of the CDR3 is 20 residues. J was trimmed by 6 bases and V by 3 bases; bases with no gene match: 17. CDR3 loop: CASSFAGLAGVLNSGNIQYF. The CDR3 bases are TGTGCCAGCAGTTTCGCAGGACTAGCGGGAGTCTTAAATTCCGGAAACATTCAGTACTTC.

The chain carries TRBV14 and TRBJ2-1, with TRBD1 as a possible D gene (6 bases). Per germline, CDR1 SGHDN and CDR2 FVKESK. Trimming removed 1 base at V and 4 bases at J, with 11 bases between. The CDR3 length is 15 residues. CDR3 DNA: TGTGCCAGCAGCCAAGTAGGGACAATATACAATGAGCAGTTCTTC. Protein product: CASSQVGTIYNEQFF.

CDR3 sequence: CASMSSGLSYEQYF. As DNA, the CDR3 is TGTGCCAGTATGAGTAGCGGGCTCTCCTACGAGCAGTACTTC. The chain couples TRBV19 to TRBJ2-7; 7 nucleotides match TRBD2. Per the germline V gene, CDR1 is LNHDA and CDR2 is SQIVND (reference sequence). The CDR3 is 14 residues long. V was clipped by 7 bases and J by 0 bases; unmatched bases: 6.

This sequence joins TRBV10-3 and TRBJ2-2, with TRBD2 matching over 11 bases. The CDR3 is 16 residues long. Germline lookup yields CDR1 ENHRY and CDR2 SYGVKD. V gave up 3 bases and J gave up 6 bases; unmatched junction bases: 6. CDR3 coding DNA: TGTGCCATCAGTGACAACGGACTAGCGGGCGCCGGGGAGCTGTTTTTT. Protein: CAISDNGLAGAGELFF.

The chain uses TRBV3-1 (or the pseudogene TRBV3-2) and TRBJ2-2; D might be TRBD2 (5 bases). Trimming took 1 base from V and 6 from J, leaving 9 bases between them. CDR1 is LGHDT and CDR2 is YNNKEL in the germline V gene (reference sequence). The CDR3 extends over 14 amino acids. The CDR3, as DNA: TGTGCCAGCAGCCAAGGGGTGGGAGCCGGGGAGCTGTTTTTT. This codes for CASSQGVGAGELFF.

The CDR3 spells CASSQDRGPYGYTF. The DNA of the CDR3 is TGCGCCAGCAGCCAAGACAGGGGGCCGTATGGCTACACCTTC. This chain uses TRBV4-1 with TRBJ1-2; 8 nucleotides match TRBD1. CDR3 size: 14 residues. The germline V gene encodes CDR1 MGHRA and CDR2 YSYEKL. V gave up 0 bases and J gave up 5 bases; unmatched junction bases: 2.

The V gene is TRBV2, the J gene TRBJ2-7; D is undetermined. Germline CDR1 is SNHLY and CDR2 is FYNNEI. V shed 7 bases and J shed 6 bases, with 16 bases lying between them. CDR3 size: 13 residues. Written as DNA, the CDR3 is TGTGCCAGCAATCCCAGGCGTACGTCCGAGCAGTACTTC. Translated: CASNPRRTSEQYF. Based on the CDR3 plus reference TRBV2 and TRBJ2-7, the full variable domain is EPEVTQTPSHQVTQMGQEVILRCVPISNHLYFYWYRQILGQKVEFLVSFYNNEISEKSEIFDDQFSVERPDGSNFTLKIRSTKLEDSAMYFCASNPRRTSEQYFGPGTRLTVT.

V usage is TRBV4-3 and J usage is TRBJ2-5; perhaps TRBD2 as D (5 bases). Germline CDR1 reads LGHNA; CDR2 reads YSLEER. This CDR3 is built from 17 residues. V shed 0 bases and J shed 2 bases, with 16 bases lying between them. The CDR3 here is CASSQDHGRTGQETQYF. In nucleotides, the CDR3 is TGCGCCAGCAGCCAAGATCACGGACGAACGGGACAAGAGACCCAGTACTTC.

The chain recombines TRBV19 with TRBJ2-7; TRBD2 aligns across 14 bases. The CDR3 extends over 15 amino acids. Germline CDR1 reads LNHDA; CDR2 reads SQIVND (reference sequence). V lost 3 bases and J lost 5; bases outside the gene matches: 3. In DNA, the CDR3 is TGTGCCAGTAGTATGGGGACTAGCGGGAGCAACGAGCAGTACTTC. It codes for CASSMGTSGSNEQYF.

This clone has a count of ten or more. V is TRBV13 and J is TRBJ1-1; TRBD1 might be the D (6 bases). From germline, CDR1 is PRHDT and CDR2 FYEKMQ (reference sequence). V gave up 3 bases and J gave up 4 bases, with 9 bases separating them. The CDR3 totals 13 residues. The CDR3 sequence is CASSFAGVTEAFF. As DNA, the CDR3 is TGTGCCAGCAGCTTCGCAGGGGTCACTGAAGCTTTCTTT.